The clone carrying this T cell receptor (beta chain) was seen a handful of times. Its cognate antigen is unknown. CDR1 is SGHDT and CDR2 is YYEEEE in the germline V gene. With 3 bases clipped from V and 3 bases from J, the junction kept 8 bases outside the gene matches. This CDR3 spans 18 amino acids. This sample is part of a study of T cell repertoires in cytomegalovirus infection. In the study overall: Epitope selection comprised recently identified HLA-C-restricted CMV epitopes and well-studied HLA-B-restricted CMV epitopes. It can be stated that public TCR beta signatures indicated CMV infection as well as a matching HLA type. Study results and limitations: Public TCR beta family frequency separated CMV-and-HLA carriers, including in an independent cohort.

TCRdb reprocessed the reads with MiXCR, giving one entry per CDR3 protein. The table records about 360,000 distinct CDR3 sequences, roughly 34% of them present only once. Sequencing used cultured PBMCs, obtained from culture after CMV antigen stimulation. The clonotype originates from a human donor in good health (CMV status not recorded). Some clones in this sample may be carry-over from other donors' samples. The J gene is TRBJ2-1, the V gene TRBV5-6; 14 bases are shared with TRBD2. This chain's CDR3 is CASSCWTSGRRCYNEQFF. The CDR3, as DNA: TGTGCCAGCAGCTGCTGGACTAGCGGGAGGAGATGCTACAATGAGCAGTTCTTC.